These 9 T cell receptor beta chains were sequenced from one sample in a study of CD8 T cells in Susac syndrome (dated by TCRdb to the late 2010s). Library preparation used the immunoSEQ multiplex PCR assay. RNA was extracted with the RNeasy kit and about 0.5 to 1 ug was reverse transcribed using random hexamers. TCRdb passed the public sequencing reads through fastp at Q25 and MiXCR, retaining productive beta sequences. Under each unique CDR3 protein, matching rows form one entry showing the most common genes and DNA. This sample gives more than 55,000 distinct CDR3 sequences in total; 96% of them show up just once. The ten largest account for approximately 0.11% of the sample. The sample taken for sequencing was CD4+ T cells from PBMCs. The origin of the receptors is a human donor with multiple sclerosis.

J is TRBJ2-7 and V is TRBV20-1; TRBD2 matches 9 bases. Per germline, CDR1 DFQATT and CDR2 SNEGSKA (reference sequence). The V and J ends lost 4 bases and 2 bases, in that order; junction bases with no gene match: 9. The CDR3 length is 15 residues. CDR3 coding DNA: TGCAGTGCTAATGTTCGTGCTAGCGGGGCCTACGAGCAGTACTTC. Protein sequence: CSANVRASGAYEQYF.

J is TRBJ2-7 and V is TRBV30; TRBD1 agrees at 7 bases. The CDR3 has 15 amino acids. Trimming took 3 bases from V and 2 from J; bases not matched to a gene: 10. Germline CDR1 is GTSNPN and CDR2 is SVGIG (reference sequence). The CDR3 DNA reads TGTGCCTGGAGCCTAGGCCCGGGACAGACCTACGAGCAGTACTTC. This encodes CAWSLGPGQTYEQYF.

The chain's CDR3 is CASSQMLAGGHEDTQYF. In nucleotides, the CDR3 is TGTGCCAGCAGCCAGATGCTAGCGGGGGGGCATGAAGATACGCAGTATTTT. The chain combines TRBV3-1 with TRBJ2-3, with 12 bases that match TRBD2. The CDR3 spans 17 residues. The V and J ends lost 3 bases and 5 bases, in that order; junction bases with no gene match: 9. Germline V gene lookup returns CDR1 LGHDT and CDR2 YNNKEL (reference sequence).

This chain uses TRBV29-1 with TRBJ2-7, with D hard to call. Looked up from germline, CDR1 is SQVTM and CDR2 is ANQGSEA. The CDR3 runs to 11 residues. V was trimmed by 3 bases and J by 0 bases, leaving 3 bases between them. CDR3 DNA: TGCAGCGTTGAGAGCTCCTACGAGCAGTACTTC. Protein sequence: CSVESSYEQYF.

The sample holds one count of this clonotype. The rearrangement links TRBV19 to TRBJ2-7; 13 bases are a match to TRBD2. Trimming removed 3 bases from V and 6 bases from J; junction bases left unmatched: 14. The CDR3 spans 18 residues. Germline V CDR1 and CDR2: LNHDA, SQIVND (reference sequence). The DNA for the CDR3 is TGTGCCAGTAGTATGGGACTAGCGGGGACTTCTTTATCGCGCGAGCAGTACTTC. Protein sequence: CASSMGLAGTSLSREQYF. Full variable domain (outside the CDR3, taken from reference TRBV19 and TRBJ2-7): DGGITQSPKYLFRKEGQNVTLSCEQNLNHDAMYWYRQDPGQGLRLIYYSQIVNDFQKGDIAEGYSVSREKKESFPLTVTSAQKNPTAFYLCASSMGLAGTSLSREQYFGPGTRLTVT.

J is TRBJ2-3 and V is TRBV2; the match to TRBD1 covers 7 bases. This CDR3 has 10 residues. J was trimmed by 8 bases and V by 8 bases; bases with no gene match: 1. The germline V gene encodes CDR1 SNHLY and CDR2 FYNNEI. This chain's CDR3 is CASEGATQYF. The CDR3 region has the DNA TGTGCCAGCGAGGGGGCTACGCAGTATTTT.

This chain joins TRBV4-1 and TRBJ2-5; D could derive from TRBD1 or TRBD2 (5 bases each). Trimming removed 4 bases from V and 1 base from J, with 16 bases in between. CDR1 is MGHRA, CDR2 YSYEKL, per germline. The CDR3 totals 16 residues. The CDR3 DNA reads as TGCGCCAGCAGCCCCCCAGGGACCGGCCTCCAAGAGACCCAGTACTTC. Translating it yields CASSPPGTGLQETQYF.

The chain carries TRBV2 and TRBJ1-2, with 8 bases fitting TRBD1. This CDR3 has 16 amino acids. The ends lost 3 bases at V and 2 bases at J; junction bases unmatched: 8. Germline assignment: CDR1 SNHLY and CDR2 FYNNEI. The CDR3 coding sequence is TGTGCCAGCAGTGAGGGTTACAGGGGGATGAACTATGGCTACACCTTC. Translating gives CASSEGYRGMNYGYTF.

The CDR3 protein is CAWSGYRNTEAFF. The CDR3 coding sequence is TGTGCCTGGAGTGGTTACAGGAACACTGAAGCTTTCTTT. The chain carries TRBV30 and TRBJ1-1; D is unclear. V gave up 1 base and J gave up 1 base, with 7 bases separating them. This CDR3 is built from 13 residues. Germline CDR1 is GTSNPN and CDR2 is SVGIG (reference sequence).